This TCR beta chain was recovered during a study of T cell changes during pregnancy in multiple sclerosis. Profiling relied on immunoSEQ multiplex PCR, and the TCRdb table lists in-frame clones only, not all of them. The sample includes about 21,000 clones, about 87% of them seen just once. V was cut by 4 bases and J by 0 bases, with 14 bases left in between. CDR1 is SGDLS and CDR2 is YYNGEE in the germline V gene. The CDR3 totals 15 residues. The sequencing used CD8+ T cells from peripheral blood mononuclear cells, collected after pregnancy. V and J are TRBV9 and TRBJ2-7; possible D gene TRBD2, 6 bases. The TCR comes from a female donor in good health, enrolled as a control in a pregnancy study. DNA of the CDR3: TGTGCCAGCAGCCCACTGGCGGGGAGCTCCTACGAGCAGTACTTC. It specifies CASSPLAGSSYEQYF.